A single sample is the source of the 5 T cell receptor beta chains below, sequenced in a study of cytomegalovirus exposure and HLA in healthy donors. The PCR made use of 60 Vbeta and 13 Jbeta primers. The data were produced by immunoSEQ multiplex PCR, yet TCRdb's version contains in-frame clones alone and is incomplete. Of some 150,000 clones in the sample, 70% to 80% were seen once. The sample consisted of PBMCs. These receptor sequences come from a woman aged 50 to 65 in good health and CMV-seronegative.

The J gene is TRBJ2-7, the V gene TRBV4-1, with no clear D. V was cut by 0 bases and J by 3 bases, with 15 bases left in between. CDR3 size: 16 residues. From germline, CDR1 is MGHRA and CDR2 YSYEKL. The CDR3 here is CASSQDTIQINYEQYF. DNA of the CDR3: TGCGCCAGCAGCCAAGACACGATACAAATTAACTACGAGCAGTACTTC.

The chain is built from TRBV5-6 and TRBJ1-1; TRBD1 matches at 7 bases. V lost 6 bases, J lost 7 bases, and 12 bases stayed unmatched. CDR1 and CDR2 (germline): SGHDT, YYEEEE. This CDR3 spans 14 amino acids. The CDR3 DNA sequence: TGTGCCAGCACCGAAGACAGGGTCGACAATGAAGCTTTCTTT. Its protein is CASTEDRVDNEAFF. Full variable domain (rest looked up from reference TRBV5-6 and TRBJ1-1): DAGVTQSPTHLIKTRGQQVTLRCSPKSGHDTVSWYQQALGQGPQFIFQYYEEEERQRGNFPDRFSGHQFPNYSSELNVNALLLGDSALYLCASTEDRVDNEAFFGQGTRLTVV.

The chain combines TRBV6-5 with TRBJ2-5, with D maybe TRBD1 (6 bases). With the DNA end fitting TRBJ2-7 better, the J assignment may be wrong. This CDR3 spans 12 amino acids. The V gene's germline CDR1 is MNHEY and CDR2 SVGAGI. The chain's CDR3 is CASRDIYYEQYF. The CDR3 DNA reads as TGTGCCAGCCGGGACATATACTACGAGCAGTACTTC.

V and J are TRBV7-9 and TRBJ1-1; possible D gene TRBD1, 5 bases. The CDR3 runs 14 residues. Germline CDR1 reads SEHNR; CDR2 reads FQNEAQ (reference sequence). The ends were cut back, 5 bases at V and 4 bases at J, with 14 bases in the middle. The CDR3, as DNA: TGTGCCAGCAGCCCGGGACGGGAGATCACTGAAGCTTTCTTT. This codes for CASSPGREITEAFF. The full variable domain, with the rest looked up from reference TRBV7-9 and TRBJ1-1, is DTGVSQNPRHKITKRGQNVTFRCDPISEHNRLYWYRQTLGQGPEFLTYFQNEAQLEKSRLLSDRFSAERPKGSFSTLEIQRTEQGDSAMYLCASSPGREITEAFFGQGTRLTVV.

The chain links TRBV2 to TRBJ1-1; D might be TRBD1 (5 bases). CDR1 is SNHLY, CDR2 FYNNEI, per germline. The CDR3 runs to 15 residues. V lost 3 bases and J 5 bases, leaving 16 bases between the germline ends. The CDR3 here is CASSDYRGFNTEAFF. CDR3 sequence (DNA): TGTGCCAGCAGTGACTATCGGGGGTTCAATACTGAAGCTTTCTTT.